This T cell receptor beta chain was sequenced for a study of cytomegalovirus exposure and HLA in healthy donors. The germline V and J ends were trimmed by 2 bases and 5 bases, with 25 bases remaining between them. This CDR3 has 18 amino acids. The PCR used 60 Vbeta and 13 Jbeta primers. Here immunoSEQ multiplex PCR was the method, and the copy in TCRdb shows in-frame clones only, minus some. The data contain 210,000 or so clones, approximately 80% of them singletons. The J gene is TRBJ1-2, the V gene TRBV5-3, with D perhaps matching TRBD1 (6 bases). TRBV5-3 is flagged as an ORF with uncertain function. The sequence came from a girl aged 10-17 years in good health and CMV-seronegative. Sample: PBMCs. The CDR3, as DNA: TGTGCCAGAAGCTTCAGCATAAGGGCTGAGGGACACACTTATGGCTACACCTTC. It codes for CARSFSIRAEGHTYGYTF.